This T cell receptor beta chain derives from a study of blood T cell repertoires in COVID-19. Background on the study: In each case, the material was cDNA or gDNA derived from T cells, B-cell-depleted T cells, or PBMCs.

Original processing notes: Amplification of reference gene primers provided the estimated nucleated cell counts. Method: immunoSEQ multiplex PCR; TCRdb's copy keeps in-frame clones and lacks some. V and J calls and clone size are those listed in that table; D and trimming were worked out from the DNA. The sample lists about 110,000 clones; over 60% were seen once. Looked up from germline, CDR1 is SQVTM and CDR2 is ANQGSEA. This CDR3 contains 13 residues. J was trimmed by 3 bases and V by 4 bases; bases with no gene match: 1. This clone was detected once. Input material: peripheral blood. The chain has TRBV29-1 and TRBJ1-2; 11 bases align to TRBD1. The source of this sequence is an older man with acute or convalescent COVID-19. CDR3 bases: TGCAGCGTTGGGGGACAGGGGGACTATGGCTACACCTTC. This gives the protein CSVGGQGDYGYTF.